The 29 T cell receptor beta chains listed next were all sequenced from one sample in a study of shared clonotypes between healthy human individuals. The repertoire was sequenced with immunoSEQ multiplex PCR; TCRdb's copy has only in-frame clones and lacks some. The sample carries a few million clones, around 90% recorded once. The sequenced material came from naive CD4+ T cells from PBMCs. Subset noted: CD45RA+ positively selected. All receptors derive from a man aged 18-30 years in good health. Some clones in this sample may be carry-over from other donors' samples.

The J gene is TRBJ1-6, the V gene TRBV7-9; 7 nucleotides align to TRBD1. Germline V CDR1 and CDR2: SEHNR, FQNEAQ (reference sequence). The V and J ends lost 8 bases and 9 bases, in that order; junction bases with no gene match: 10. The CDR3 is 14 amino acids. As DNA, the CDR3 is TGTGCCAGCGACGAGACAGGGAACGGTTCACCCCTCCACTTT. It translates to CASDETGNGSPLHF.

The chain joins TRBV15 to TRBJ2-2, with TRBD1 as a possible D gene (6 bases). This CDR3 region has 15 residues. Germline V lookup: CDR1 LNHNV, CDR2 YYDKDF (reference sequence). V was trimmed by 5 bases and J by 3 bases, leaving 13 bases between them. The CDR3 loop reads CATSRGGVDTGELFF. CDR3 bases: TGTGCCACCAGCCGAGGGGGTGTGGACACCGGGGAGCTGTTTTTT.

V usage is TRBV5-1 and J usage is TRBJ2-3; 9 positions agree with TRBD1. Germline V gene sequence: CDR1 SGHRS, CDR2 YFSETQ. This CDR3 spans 15 amino acids. V shed 4 bases, J shed 4 bases, and the junction held 7 bases outside the gene matches. In DNA, the CDR3 is TGCGCCAGCAGCCGTGGGGACAGGGACGCAGATACGCAGTATTTT. The encoded protein is CASSRGDRDADTQYF.

The rearrangement uses TRBV29-1 and TRBJ2-3; D perhaps matches TRBD2 (6 bases). Trimming took 4 bases from V and 2 from J, leaving 16 bases between them. Germline V gene data show CDR1 as SQVTM and CDR2 as ANQGSEA. CDR3 size: 15 residues. CDR3 DNA: TGCAGCGTTGGACGGACTACACTATCCACAGATACGCAGTATTTT. Translation gives CSVGRTTLSTDTQYF.

This chain links TRBV27 with TRBJ1-1; D is uncertain. Germline V gives CDR1 MNHEY, CDR2 SMNVEV (reference sequence). Trimming pared 3 bases from V and 0 bases from J, leaving 17 bases between. This CDR3 contains 17 residues. CDR3 bases: TGTGCCAGCAGTTTCCTCACCCCGACGGGAATGAACACTGAAGCTTTCTTT. As protein: CASSFLTPTGMNTEAFF.

V is TRBV11-2 and J is TRBJ2-3; D uncertain. Trimming left V 0 bases short and J 2 bases short, with 6 bases between. This CDR3 is built from 14 residues. The V gene's germline CDR1 is SGHAT and CDR2 FQNNGV. In DNA, the CDR3 is TGTGCCAGCAGCTTAGATCTGTACACAGATACGCAGTATTTT. Residues: CASSLDLYTDTQYF.

The rearrangement uses TRBV7-2 and TRBJ2-1, with TRBD2 identical over 15 bases. There are 17 residues in the CDR3. Germline lookup yields CDR1 SGHTA and CDR2 FQGNSA. Trimming took 5 bases from V and 5 from J; bases not matched to a gene: 7. The CDR3 reads CASSEGLAGGPHNEQFF. The CDR3 DNA reads as TGTGCCAGCAGCGAGGGACTAGCGGGAGGTCCCCACAATGAGCAGTTCTTC.

This clone was picked up a small number of times. The V call is TRBV19, the J call TRBJ1-2, with D unresolved. V gave up 7 bases and J gave up 3 bases, with 9 bases separating them. Germline V gene lookup returns CDR1 LNHDA and CDR2 SQIVND (reference sequence). CDR3 size: 12 residues. In nucleotides, the CDR3 is TGTGCCAGTACTCGGGGAGACTATGGCTACACCTTC. It yields the protein CASTRGDYGYTF.

The chain couples TRBV5-4 to TRBJ1-2; 7 bases agree with TRBD1. This CDR3 contains 13 residues. Germline CDR1 reads SGHNT; CDR2 reads YYREEE (reference sequence). J was trimmed by 4 bases and V by 4 bases; bases with no gene match: 4. The CDR3 reads CASSQTGIYGYTF. The CDR3 nucleotides are TGTGCCAGCAGCCAGACAGGGATCTATGGCTACACCTTC.

V is TRBV9 and J is TRBJ2-3; TRBD1 is a possible D gene (6 bases). Germline CDR1 is SGDLS and CDR2 is YYNGEE. Trimming removed 4 bases from V and 6 bases from J, with 21 bases in between. This CDR3 spans 16 amino acids. The CDR3 nucleotides are TGTGCCAGCAGCCCCACTGGGACAAGTCCGGGGGATACGCAGTATTTT. Its protein is CASSPTGTSPGDTQYF.

The rearrangement uses TRBV4-1 and TRBJ2-7; 8 nucleotides match TRBD1. Germline-derived CDR1 and CDR2 are MGHRA and YSYEKL. CDR3 size: 19 residues. V dropped 3 bases and J dropped 2; count of bases not matched to a gene: 18. The CDR3 sequence: CASSHPLGQGAKGTYEQYF. For the CDR3, the DNA is TGCGCCAGCAGCCACCCATTAGGGCAGGGGGCCAAAGGGACCTACGAGCAGTACTTC.

This rearrangement joins TRBV30 to TRBJ1-1; D is undetermined. Germline CDR1 GTSNPN, CDR2 SVGIG (reference sequence). V was cut by 3 bases and J by 1 base, with 9 bases left in between. The length of the CDR3 is 13 residues. This CDR3 reads CAWSAAWNTEAFF. CDR3 coding DNA: TGTGCCTGGAGCGCTGCCTGGAACACTGAAGCTTTCTTT.

The DNA for the CDR3 is TGTGCCAGCAGCGGATCGAGCGGGCCAACCTACGAGCAGTACTTC. Amino acids: CASSGSSGPTYEQYF. The chain carries TRBV6-6 and TRBJ2-7, with D possibly being TRBD2 (6 bases). There are 15 residues in the CDR3. Germline values: CDR1 MNHNY, CDR2 SVGAGI (reference sequence). Between the trimmed V and J ends, which lost 6 bases and 2 bases, there was a span of 17 bases.

The chain links TRBV14 to TRBJ1-3; maybe TRBD1 (5 bases). The CDR3 is made up of 18 amino acids. V was pared by 1 base and J by 3 bases, with 19 bases between. CDR1 and CDR2 from the germline V gene are SGHDN and FVKESK. CDR3 sequence reads: CASSQGAGETRFGNTIYF. DNA of the CDR3: TGTGCCAGCAGCCAAGGAGCGGGGGAAACACGATTTGGAAACACCATATATTTT. Variable domain in full (rest from reference TRBV14 and TRBJ1-3): EAGVTQFPSHSVIEKGQTVTLRCDPISGHDNLYWYRRVMGKEIKFLLHFVKESKQDESGMPNNRFLAERTGGTYSTLKVQPAELEDSGVYFCASSQGAGETRFGNTIYFGEGSWLTVV.

This chain uses TRBV18 with TRBJ2-7, with 7 bases identical to TRBD2. The ends lost 2 bases at V and 4 bases at J; junction bases unmatched: 8. CDR1 and CDR2 (germline): KGHSH, LQKENI. This CDR3 contains 15 residues. The CDR3 sequence: CASSPGGTIFYEQYF. Here the CDR3 DNA reads TGTGCCAGCTCACCAGGAGGGACTATTTTTTACGAGCAGTACTTC.

The CDR3: CASSLTGQGLTEAFF. CDR3 bases: TGCGCCAGCAGCTTGACGGGACAGGGTTTGACTGAAGCTTTCTTT. This chain links TRBV5-1 with TRBJ1-1; TRBD1 agrees at 9 bases. Germline CDR1 and CDR2: SGHRS and YFSETQ. The CDR3 extends over 15 amino acids. V lost 1 base, J lost 5 bases, and 6 bases stayed unmatched. Variable domain in full (rest from reference TRBV5-1 and TRBJ1-1): KAGVTQTPRYLIKTRGQQVTLSCSPISGHRSVSWYQQTPGQGLQFLFEYFSETQRNKGNFPGRFSGRQFSNSRSEMNVSTLELGDSALYLCASSLTGQGLTEAFFGQGTRLTVV.

The chain employs TRBV5-1 and TRBJ2-7; D may be TRBD1 or TRBD2 (5 bases each). The CDR3 has 15 residues. Germline V CDR1 and CDR2: SGHRS, YFSETQ. V lost 4 bases and J lost 7, with 21 bases in between. The CDR3 region is CASSLLQVGIGEQYF. The CDR3 bases are TGCGCCAGCAGCCTACTACAGGTCGGGATAGGGGAGCAGTACTTC.

In nucleotides, the CDR3 is TGTGCCAGCAGTCCATCATCCTTGGGGGGGCGCGACGAGCAGTACTTC. Translating gives CASSPSSLGGRDEQYF. The V gene is TRBV28, the J gene TRBJ2-7, with a tentative D call TRBD2 (7 bases). Germline V gives CDR1 MDHEN, CDR2 SYDVKM. V was trimmed by 5 bases and J by 5 bases, leaving 22 bases between them. The CDR3 is 16 amino acids.

The chain joins TRBV28 to TRBJ2-1, with 11 bases identical to TRBD1. Germline CDR1 and CDR2: MDHEN and SYDVKM. J lost 7 bases, V lost 7 bases, and 9 bases had no gene match. The CDR3 is 15 residues long. The CDR3 region has the DNA TGTGCCAGCACATCAGGGGGGACAGGGGGTAATGAGCAGTTCTTC. Translated, it gives CASTSGGTGGNEQFF.

V usage is TRBV2 and J usage is TRBJ2-5; TRBD1 matches at 8 bases. Germline loops: CDR1 SNHLY, CDR2 FYNNEI. Unmatched junction bases numbered 15, after V lost 10 bases and J lost 5 bases. The CDR3 loop spans 15 amino acids. CDR3 region: CATRGHGGRGETQYF. CDR3 DNA: TGTGCCACCAGGGGGCATGGGGGGCGTGGCGAGACCCAGTACTTC.

The chain has TRBV5-1 and TRBJ2-2; 7 nucleotides line up with TRBD1. J gave up 1 base and V 0 bases, and 3 bases lay outside the gene matches. The germline CDR1 and CDR2 sequences are SGHRS and YFSETQ. The CDR3 runs to 16 residues. CDR3 DNA sequence: TGCGCCAGCAGCTTGGCGGGACAGAGGAACACCGGGGAGCTGTTTTTT. This codes for CASSLAGQRNTGELFF.

Concerning this clone itself: The same CDR3 can be traced to other DNA sequences in this sample. The chain has TRBV28 and TRBJ2-7; 10 nucleotides match TRBD1. There are 15 residues in the CDR3. V trimming: 5 bases; J trimming: 1 base; junction bases outside the gene matches: 5. Germline loops: CDR1 MDHEN, CDR2 SYDVKM. The DNA for the CDR3 is TGTGCCAGCAGTACGCCGGGACAGGGGTCCTACGAGCAGTACTTC. It yields the protein CASSTPGQGSYEQYF.

The J gene is TRBJ1-2, the V gene TRBV28; 9 bases map to TRBD1. CDR3 length: 15 amino acids. The J segment lost 0 bases and the V segment lost 10 bases, leaving 9 bases of the junction unmatched. CDR1 and CDR2 (germline): MDHEN, SYDVKM. The CDR3 nucleotides read TGTGCCACCCCACGGGACAGGGCATCTAACTATGGCTACACCTTC. Encoded protein: CATPRDRASNYGYTF.

The V call is TRBV5-6, the J call TRBJ1-4; D is uncertain. V was clipped by 2 bases and J by 7 bases, with 12 bases between them. In germline, CDR1 is SGHDT, CDR2 YYEEEE. The CDR3 loop spans 14 amino acids. CDR3 sequence: CASSFRGTSEKLFF. DNA of the CDR3: TGTGCCAGCAGCTTTCGAGGTACAAGTGAAAAACTGTTTTTT.

The chain recombines TRBV5-1 with TRBJ1-5, with TRBD1 identical over 8 bases. Trimming cost V 4 bases and J 5 bases; bases outside gene matches: 5. This CDR3 spans 14 amino acids. Germline V CDR1 and CDR2: SGHRS, YFSETQ. CDR3 sequence (DNA): TGCGCCAGCAGCCTACAGGGGGGCGATCAGCCCCAGCATTTT. This translates into CASSLQGGDQPQHF.

V gene TRBV5-1 combines with J gene TRBJ1-4; TRBD1 matches at 8 bases. V lost 4 bases, J lost 7 bases, and 12 bases stayed unmatched. The CDR3 covers 16 residues. Germline CDR1 and CDR2: SGHRS and YFSETQ. The CDR3: CASSLPGGRGPEKLFF. The CDR3 region has the DNA TGCGCCAGCAGCCTCCCGGGGGGCAGGGGGCCTGAAAAACTGTTTTTT.

The chain uses TRBV4-3 and TRBJ1-2; TRBD1 matches at 7 bases. CDR1 and CDR2 from the germline V gene are LGHNA and YSLEER. V was clipped by 5 bases and J by 5 bases; unmatched bases: 11. This CDR3 comprises 15 residues. The CDR3 is CASSRDSTGTYGYTF. The CDR3 DNA follows: TGCGCCAGCAGCAGGGACAGCACTGGGACTTATGGCTACACCTTC.

The chain recombines TRBV7-7 with TRBJ2-7, with 7 bases lining up with TRBD1. Trimming cost V 4 bases and J 4 bases; bases outside gene matches: 4. The germline V gene encodes CDR1 SSHAT and CDR2 FNYEAQ (reference sequence). The CDR3 sequence is 13 residues long. This CDR3 is CASSWDRGYEQYF. CDR3 coding DNA: TGTGCCAGCAGCTGGGACAGAGGTTACGAGCAGTACTTC.

The chain combines TRBV7-9 with TRBJ1-1; D gene uncertain. Between the trimmed V and J ends, which lost 9 bases and 4 bases, there was a span of 12 bases. The CDR3 loop spans 12 amino acids. Germline assignment: CDR1 SEHNR and CDR2 FQNEAQ (reference sequence). For the CDR3, the DNA is TGTGCCAGTACCTTATGGGGCACTGAAGCTTTCTTT. Its translation: CASTLWGTEAFF.